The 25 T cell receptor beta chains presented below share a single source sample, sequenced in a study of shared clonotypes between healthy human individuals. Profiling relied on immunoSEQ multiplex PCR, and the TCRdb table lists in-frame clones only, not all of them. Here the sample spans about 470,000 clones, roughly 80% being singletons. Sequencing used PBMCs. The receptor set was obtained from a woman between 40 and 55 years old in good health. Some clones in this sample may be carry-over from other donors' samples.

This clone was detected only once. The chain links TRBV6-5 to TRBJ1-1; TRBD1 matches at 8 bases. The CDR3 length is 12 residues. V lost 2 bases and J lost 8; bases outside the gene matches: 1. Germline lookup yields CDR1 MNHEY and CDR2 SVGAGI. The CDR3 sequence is CASSYRDREAFF. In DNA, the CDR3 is TGTGCCAGCAGTTACCGGGACAGGGAAGCTTTCTTT.

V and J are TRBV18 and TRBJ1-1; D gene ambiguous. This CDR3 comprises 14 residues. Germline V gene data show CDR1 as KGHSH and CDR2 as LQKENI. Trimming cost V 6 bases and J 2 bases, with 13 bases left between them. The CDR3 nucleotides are TGTGCCAGCTCCACCGTCCTGCAAAACACTGAAGCTTTCTTT. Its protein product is CASSTVLQNTEAFF. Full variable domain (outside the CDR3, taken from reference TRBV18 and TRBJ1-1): NAGVMQNPRHLVRRRGQEARLRCSPMKGHSHVYWYRQLPEEGLKFMVYLQKENIIDESGMPKERFSAEFPKEGPSILRIQQVVRGDSAAYFCASSTVLQNTEAFFGQGTRLTVV.

The CDR3 bases are TGTGCCAGCAGCTTGGTCGGGACGGAGACCTACGAGCAGTACTTC. Translation: CASSLVGTETYEQYF. V gene TRBV5-5 combines with J gene TRBJ2-7; D possibly matches TRBD1 or TRBD2 (5 bases each). Looked up from germline, CDR1 is SGHKS and CDR2 is YYEKEE (reference sequence). The length of the CDR3 is 15 residues. Trimming left V 0 bases short and J 2 bases short, with 12 bases between.

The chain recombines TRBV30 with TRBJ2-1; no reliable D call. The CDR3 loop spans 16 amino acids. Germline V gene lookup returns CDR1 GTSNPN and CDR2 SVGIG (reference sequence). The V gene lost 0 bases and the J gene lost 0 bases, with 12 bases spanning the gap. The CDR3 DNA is TGTGCCTGGAGTGTACTAAATCCAAGCTCCTACAATGAGCAGTTCTTC. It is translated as CAWSVLNPSSYNEQFF.

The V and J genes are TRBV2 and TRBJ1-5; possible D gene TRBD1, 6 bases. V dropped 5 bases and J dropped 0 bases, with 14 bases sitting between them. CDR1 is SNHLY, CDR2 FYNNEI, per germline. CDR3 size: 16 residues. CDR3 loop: CASSSSGAYSNQPQHF. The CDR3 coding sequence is TGTGCCAGCAGTTCCTCGGGGGCCTATAGCAATCAGCCCCAGCATTTT.

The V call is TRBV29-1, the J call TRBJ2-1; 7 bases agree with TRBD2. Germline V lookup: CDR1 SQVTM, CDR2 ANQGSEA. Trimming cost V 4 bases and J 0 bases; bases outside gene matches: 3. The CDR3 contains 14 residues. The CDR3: CSVGAGVSYNEQFF. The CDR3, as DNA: TGCAGCGTTGGGGCGGGAGTCTCCTACAATGAGCAGTTCTTC.

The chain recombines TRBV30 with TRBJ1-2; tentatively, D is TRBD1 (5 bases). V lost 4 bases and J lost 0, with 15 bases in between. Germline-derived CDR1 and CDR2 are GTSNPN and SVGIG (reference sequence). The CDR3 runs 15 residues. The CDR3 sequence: CAWTVGREANYGYTF. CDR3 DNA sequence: TGTGCCTGGACCGTGGGGCGGGAAGCTAACTATGGCTACACCTTC.

CDR3 in amino acids: CASSAPGQGRIDSYNEQFF. In DNA form, the CDR3 reads TGCGCCAGCAGCGCTCCGGGACAGGGGAGGATTGACTCCTACAATGAGCAGTTCTTC. This sequence joins TRBV5-1 and TRBJ2-1; 10 bases are shared with TRBD1. The CDR3 sequence is 19 residues long. The germline gives CDR1 SGHRS, CDR2 YFSETQ. J gave up 0 bases and V 4 bases, and 13 bases lay outside the gene matches.

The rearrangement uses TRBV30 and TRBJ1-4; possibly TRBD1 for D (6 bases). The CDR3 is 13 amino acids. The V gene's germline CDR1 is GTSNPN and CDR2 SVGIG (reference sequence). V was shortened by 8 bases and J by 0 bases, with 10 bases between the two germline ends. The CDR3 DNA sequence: TGTGCCGGGAACAGGGCAACTAATGAAAAACTGTTTTTT. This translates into CAGNRATNEKLFF.

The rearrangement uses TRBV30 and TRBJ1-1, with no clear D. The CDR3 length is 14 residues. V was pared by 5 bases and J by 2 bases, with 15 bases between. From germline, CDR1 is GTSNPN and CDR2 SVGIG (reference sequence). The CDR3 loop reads CAWERGQRNTEAFF. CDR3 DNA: TGTGCCTGGGAACGAGGGCAGAGAAACACTGAAGCTTTCTTT.

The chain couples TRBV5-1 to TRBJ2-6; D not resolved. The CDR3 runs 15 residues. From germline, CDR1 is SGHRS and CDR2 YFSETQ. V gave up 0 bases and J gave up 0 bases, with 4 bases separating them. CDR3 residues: CASSLVVSGANVLTF. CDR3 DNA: TGCGCCAGCAGCTTGGTGGTCTCTGGGGCCAACGTCCTGACTTTC.

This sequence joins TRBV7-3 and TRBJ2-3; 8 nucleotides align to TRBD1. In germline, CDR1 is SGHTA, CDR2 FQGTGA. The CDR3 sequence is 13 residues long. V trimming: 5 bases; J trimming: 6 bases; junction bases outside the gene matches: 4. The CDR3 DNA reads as TGTGCCAGCAGCCCAGGGGGCTCGGATACGCAGTATTTT. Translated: CASSPGGSDTQYF.

In nucleotides, the CDR3 is TGTGCCACCAGCAGAGATATGGGGACTAGCTACGAGCAGTACTTC. It translates to CATSRDMGTSYEQYF. The rearrangement links TRBV15 to TRBJ2-7; 8 bases are a match to TRBD2. From germline, CDR1 is LNHNV and CDR2 YYDKDF (reference sequence). The CDR3 is made up of 15 amino acids. V dropped 0 bases and J dropped 3; count of bases not matched to a gene: 4.

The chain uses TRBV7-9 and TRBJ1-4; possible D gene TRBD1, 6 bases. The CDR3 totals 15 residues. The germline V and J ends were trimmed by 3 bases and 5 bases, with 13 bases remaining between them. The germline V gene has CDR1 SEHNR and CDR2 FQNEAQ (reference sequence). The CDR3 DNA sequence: TGTGCCAGCAGCTTTAGGGGGGCCCACAATGAAAAACTGTTTTTT. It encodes CASSFRGAHNEKLFF. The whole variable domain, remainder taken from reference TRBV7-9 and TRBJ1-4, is DTGVSQNPRHKITKRGQNVTFRCDPISEHNRLYWYRQTLGQGPEFLTYFQNEAQLEKSRLLSDRFSAERPKGSFSTLEIQRTEQGDSAMYLCASSFRGAHNEKLFFGSGTQLSVL.

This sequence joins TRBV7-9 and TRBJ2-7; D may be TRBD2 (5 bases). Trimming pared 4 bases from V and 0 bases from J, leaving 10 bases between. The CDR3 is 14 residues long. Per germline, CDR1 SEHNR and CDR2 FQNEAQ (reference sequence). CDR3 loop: CASSSTGSSYEQYF. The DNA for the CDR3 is TGTGCCAGCAGCTCGACTGGGAGCTCCTACGAGCAGTACTTC.

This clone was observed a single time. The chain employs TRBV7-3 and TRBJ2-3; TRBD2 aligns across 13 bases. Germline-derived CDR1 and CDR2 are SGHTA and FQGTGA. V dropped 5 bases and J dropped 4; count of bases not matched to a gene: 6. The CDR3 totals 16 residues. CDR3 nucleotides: TGTGCCAGCAGCGTTACTAGCGGGAGGGAGTCAGATACGCAGTATTTT. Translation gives CASSVTSGRESDTQYF. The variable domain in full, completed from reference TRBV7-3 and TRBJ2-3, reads GAGVSQTPSNKVTEKGKYVELRCDPISGHTALYWYRQSLGQGPEFLIYFQGTGAADDSGLPNDRFFAVRPEGSVSTLKIQRTERGDSAVYLCASSVTSGRESDTQYFGPGTRLTVL.

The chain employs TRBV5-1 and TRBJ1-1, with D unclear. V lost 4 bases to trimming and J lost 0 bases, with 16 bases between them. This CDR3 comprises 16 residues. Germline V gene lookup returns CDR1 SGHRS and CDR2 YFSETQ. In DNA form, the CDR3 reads TGCGCCAGCAGCCCAAACACACAAGTCATGAACACTGAAGCTTTCTTT. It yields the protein CASSPNTQVMNTEAFF.

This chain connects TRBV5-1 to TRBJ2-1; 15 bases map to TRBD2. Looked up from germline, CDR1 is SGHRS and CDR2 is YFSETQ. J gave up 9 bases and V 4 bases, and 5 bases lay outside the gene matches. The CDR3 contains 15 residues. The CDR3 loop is CASSPGTSGRLEQFF. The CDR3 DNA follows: TGCGCCAGCAGCCCAGGGACTAGCGGGAGGCTTGAGCAGTTCTTC.

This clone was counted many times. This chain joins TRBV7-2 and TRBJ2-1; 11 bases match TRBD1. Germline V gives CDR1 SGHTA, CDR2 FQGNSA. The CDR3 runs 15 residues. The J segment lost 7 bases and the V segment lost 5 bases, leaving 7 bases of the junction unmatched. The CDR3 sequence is CASSPGQGARNEQFF. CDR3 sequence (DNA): TGTGCCAGCAGCCCCGGACAGGGGGCTAGAAATGAGCAGTTCTTC.

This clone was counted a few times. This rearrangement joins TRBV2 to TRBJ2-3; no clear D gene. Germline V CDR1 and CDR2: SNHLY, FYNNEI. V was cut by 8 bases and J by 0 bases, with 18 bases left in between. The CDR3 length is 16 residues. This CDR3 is CASASFLGTSTDTQYF. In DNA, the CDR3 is TGTGCCAGCGCGTCTTTCCTAGGTACTAGCACAGATACGCAGTATTTT.

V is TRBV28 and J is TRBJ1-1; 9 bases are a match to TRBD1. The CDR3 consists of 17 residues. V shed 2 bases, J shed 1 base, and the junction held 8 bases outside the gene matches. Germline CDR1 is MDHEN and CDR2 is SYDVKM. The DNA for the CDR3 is TGTGCCAGCAGTTTACCCTTAGGACAGGGGCCGAACACTGAAGCTTTCTTT. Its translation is CASSLPLGQGPNTEAFF. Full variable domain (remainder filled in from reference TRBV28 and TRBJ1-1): DVKVTQSSRYLVKRTGEKVFLECVQDMDHENMFWYRQDPGLGLRLIYFSYDVKMKEKGDIPEGYSVSREKKERFSLILESASTNQTSMYLCASSLPLGQGPNTEAFFGQGTRLTVV.

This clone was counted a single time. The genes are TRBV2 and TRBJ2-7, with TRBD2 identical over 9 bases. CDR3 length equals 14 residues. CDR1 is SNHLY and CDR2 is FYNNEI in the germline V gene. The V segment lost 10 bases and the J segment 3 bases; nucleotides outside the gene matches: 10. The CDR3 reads CATQAGGPYYEQYF. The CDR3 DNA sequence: TGTGCCACCCAGGCGGGAGGGCCCTACTACGAGCAGTACTTC.

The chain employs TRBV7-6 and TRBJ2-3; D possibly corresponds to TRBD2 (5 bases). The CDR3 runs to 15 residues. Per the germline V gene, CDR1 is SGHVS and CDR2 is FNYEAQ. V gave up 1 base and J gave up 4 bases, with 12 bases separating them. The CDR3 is CASSLEGVVADTQYF. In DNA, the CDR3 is TGTGCCAGCAGCTTAGAGGGAGTAGTCGCAGATACGCAGTATTTT.

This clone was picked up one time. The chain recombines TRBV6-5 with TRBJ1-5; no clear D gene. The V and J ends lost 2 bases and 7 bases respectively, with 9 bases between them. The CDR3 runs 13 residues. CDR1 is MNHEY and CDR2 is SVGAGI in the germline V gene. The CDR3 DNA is TGTGCCAGCAGTTACGCTACTGGACAGCCCCAGCATTTT. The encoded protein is CASSYATGQPQHF.

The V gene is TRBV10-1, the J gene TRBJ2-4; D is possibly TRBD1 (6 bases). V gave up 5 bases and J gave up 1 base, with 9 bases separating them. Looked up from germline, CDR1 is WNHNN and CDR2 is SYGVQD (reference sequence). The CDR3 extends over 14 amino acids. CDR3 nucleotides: TGCGCCAGCAGTCCTGGACAGGCCAAAAACATTCAGTACTTC. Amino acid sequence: CASSPGQAKNIQYF.